This T cell receptor (beta chain) originates from a study of T cells in Graves' hyperthyroidism and ophthalmopathy. In the study overall: Initial diagnosis, before any treatment, was when peripheral blood was collected. General observations from the study: Among thyroid clonotypes expanded above 0.001, most also appeared in blood.

Patients showing uncontrolled infection, other autoimmune disease, pregnancy or lactation were ineligible. Thyroid ultrasound, orbital computed tomography, clinical symptoms, and serum thyroxine and TRAb underpinned diagnoses. CDR3 length: 14 amino acids. V lost 3 bases to trimming and J lost 6 bases; unmatched junction nucleotides: 4. The source material, RNA transcripts, was used to amplify TCR beta CDR3 regions. In the first-round RT-PCR of the TCR CDR3, the HTBI primer set was used. TCRdb ran MiXCR on the multiplex PCR reads and lists one entry per CDR3 protein. The table records around 490,000 distinct CDR3 sequences, 20% of them present only once. This clonotype was recorded at least ten times. Its antigen is unidentified.

This TCR was sampled from a man aged 35 to 55 with Graves' ophthalmopathy. V is TRBV12-3 or TRBV12-4 and J is TRBJ1-5; 8 bases map to TRBD1. Sequences were obtained from blood. The CDR3 spells CASSLDREGQPQHF. In DNA form, the CDR3 reads TGTGCCAGCAGTTTGGACAGGGAGGGTCAGCCCCAGCATTTT.